What follows are 2 T cell receptor beta chains derived from one specimen sequenced in a study of blood T cell repertoires in COVID-19. Sequencing used immunoSEQ multiplex PCR; TCRdb keeps in-frame clones, though not all of them. The sample holds some 170,000 clones, roughly 90% seen once. The sample consisted of peripheral blood. The source is a woman aged 45-65 years with acute or convalescent COVID-19.

The chain employs TRBV7-2 and TRBJ1-2; D is perhaps TRBD1 (6 bases). The germline V gene encodes CDR1 SGHTA and CDR2 FQGNSA. The V end lost 3 bases, the J end lost 8 bases, and 16 bases lay between the germline ends. This CDR3 has 14 amino acids. The CDR3 DNA reads TGTGCCAGCAGCTTTGATAGACAGGTCGGCGGCTACACCTTC. It encodes CASSFDRQVGGYTF.

The chain carries TRBV18 and TRBJ1-1; D unclear. The CDR3 loop spans 13 amino acids. In germline, CDR1 is KGHSH, CDR2 LQKENI. The V and J ends lost 3 bases and 1 base respectively, with 6 bases between them. The DNA for the CDR3 is TGTGCCAGCTCACCGGCAGAGAACACTGAAGCTTTCTTT. This sequence encodes CASSPAENTEAFF.